Listed below are T cell receptor beta chains from one sample, sequenced in a study of human T cells and chemical hapten exposure. TCRdb reanalysed the RACE reads using MiXCR and keeps one entry per CDR3 protein. The sample gives tens of thousands of distinct CDR3 sequences, 8% to 10% of which show up once; roughly 17% is in the top ten. The material sequenced was whole blood, taken in connection with sensitization to the hapten diphenylcyclopropenone (DPC). These receptors all come from a middle-aged woman with alopecia areata. Some clones in this sample may be carry-over from other donors' samples. Both conserved end residues are part of each CDR3. A D gene is named only where the DNA matches it firmly. The size field is filled for only some rows; it gives once, few, many or a size class.

j_gene | abundance | v_gene | d_gene | CDR3nt | CDR3aa
TRBJ1-5 | many | TRBV4-3 | - | TGCGCCAGCAGCCAAGATAAAGGAAACAAGCCGACGATTAGCAATCAGCCCCAGCATTTT | CASSQDKGNKPTISNQPQHF
TRBJ1-2 | - | TRBV6-1 | - | TGTGCCAGCAGTGAAGCCGGCAGGGCGGCTAACTATGGCTACACCTTC | CASSEAGRAANYGYTF
TRBJ2-1 | few | TRBV7-9 | - | TGTGCCAGCAGCTTATTGATAGACTCCTACGAGCAGTTCTTC | CASSLLIDSYEQFF
TRBJ1-6 | - | TRBV7-2 | - | TGTGCCAGCAGCTTAGGGATAACGAATAATTCACCCCTCCACTTT | CASSLGITNNSPLHF
TRBJ2-3 | large | TRBV4-3 | TRBD2 | TGCGCCAGCAGCCAAGGGACTAGCGGTGGACGGGATACGCAGTATTTT | CASSQGTSGGRDTQYF
TRBJ2-2 | few | TRBV19 | - | TGTGCCAGTAGTGCCCCCAGGGGCGGGGGTTACACCGGGGAGCTGTTTTTT | CASSAPRGGGYTGELFF
TRBJ2-1 | few | TRBV28 | TRBD2 | TGTGCCAGCAGTTTATTTACTAGCGGGAACAATGAGCAGTTCTTC | CASSLFTSGNNEQFF
TRBJ2-7 | - | TRBV7-2 | - | TGTGCCAGCAGCCCTCAAACAGGCCCCTACGAGCAGTACTTC | CASSPQTGPYEQYF
TRBJ2-3 | few | TRBV29-1 | - | TGCAGCGCTGGGGACCTTATCACAGATACGCAGTATTTT | CSAGDLITDTQYF
TRBJ2-7 | - | TRBV11-1 | - | TGTGCCAGCAGCTGGACTGTCTCCTACGAGCAGTACTTC | CASSWTVSYEQYF
TRBJ2-5 | many | TRBV30 | TRBD2 | TGTGCCTTAAAAACAAGGCTAGCGGGGTGGGGGACCCAGTACTTC | CALKTRLAGWGTQYF